This T cell receptor (beta chain) was sequenced during a study of beta chain features in type 1 diabetes. Only a few counts were recorded for this clone. CDR3 length: 16 residues. The ends lost 6 bases at V and 3 bases at J; junction bases unmatched: 11. The germline CDR1 and CDR2 sequences are KGHSH and LQKENI. Isolated RNA was reverse transcribed in full, so expressed TCRB transcripts were sequenced. Data came from immunoSEQ multiplex PCR; TCRdb stores just in-frame clones and leaves some out. Among over 350,000 clones, less than 15% were seen once, and the ten largest hold roughly 0.017%. The chain has TRBV18 and TRBJ2-4; 7 bases are a match to TRBD1. Material: naive CD4+ T cells from blood. The receptor was derived from a woman aged 18-30 years in good health. The CDR3 sequence: CASSLDRAKVKNIQYF. The CDR3 coding sequence is TGTGCCAGCTCCCTCGACAGGGCCAAGGTCAAAAACATTCAGTACTTC.